These T cell receptor beta chains were read from a single sample in a study of blood T cell repertoires in COVID-19. Assay used: immunoSEQ multiplex PCR; TCRdb lists only in-frame clones, some missing. The sample includes around 370,000 clones, 75% to 90% of them seen just once. The source material was peripheral blood. The source of these receptors is a woman in her 50s with COVID-19, enrolled during active disease. The CDR3 runs from the conserved cysteine through the conserved F or W. The D gene is left open where the match is weak. Clone size, where shown, is once, few, many, or a class for clones that have expanded.

j_call | clone_size | d_call | v_call | cdr3_nt | cdr3_aa
TRBJ1-4 | NA | NA | TRBV19 | TGTGCCAGTACTTGGACAGACAATAGGAGAGGCGAAAAACTGTTTTTT | CASTWTDNRRGEKLFF
TRBJ2-5 | once | NA | TRBV5-1 | TGCGCCAGCCAGGTCGGGGGCCAAGAGACCCAGTACTTC | CASQVGGQETQYF
TRBJ2-5 | NA | NA | TRBV7-2 | TGTGCCAGCAGCCCAATCGTCTGGTCGTTAGGAGGGACGAGGGGGACCCAGTACTTC | CASSPIVWSLGGTRGTQYF
TRBJ1-5 | many | NA | TRBV15 | TGTGCCACCAGCCGAGGACAGCCTAGCAATCAGCCCCAGCATTTT | CATSRGQPSNQPQHF
TRBJ2-1 | NA | NA | TRBV5-1 | TGCGCCAGCAGCTTGCTCGTCCCGCCGGGCAATGAGCAGTTCTTC | CASSLLVPPGNEQFF
TRBJ1-2 | once | NA | TRBV6-4 | TGTGCCAGCTCCCGAACCGGGACACCGAATAACTATGGCTACACCTTC | CASSRTGTPNNYGYTF
TRBJ1-2 | NA | NA | TRBV3-1/TRBV3-2 | TGTGCCAGCAGCCACCTAAACTATGGCTACACCTTC | CASSHLNYGYTF
TRBJ1-1 | NA | TRBD1 | TRBV27 | TGTGCCAGCAGTTTGACAGGGGTAGGGACTGAAGCTTTCTTT | CASSLTGVGTEAFF
TRBJ1-2 | NA | NA | TRBV2 | TGTGCCAGCAGTGGATCGTTTAGACAGGCCTCTGCTGCCTATGGCTACACCTTC | CASSGSFRQASAAYGYTF
TRBJ2-7 | NA | NA | TRBV11-2 | TGTGCCAGCAGCTCCAGGGATGAGCAGTACTTC | CASSSRDEQYF
TRBJ2-1 | NA | TRBD2 | TRBV7-2 | TGTGCCAGCAGCCCCAGTTGGGGACTAGCTGGAAATGAGCAGTTCTTC | CASSPSWGLAGNEQFF
TRBJ2-3 | NA | TRBD1 | TRBV18 | TGTGCCAGCTCACCCGGGACAGGGACTCTGGGTACGCAGTATTTT | CASSPGTGTLGTQYF
TRBJ2-5 | NA | NA | TRBV5-6 | TGTGCCAGCAGCTCCCGATGGGGACTGACTTTAGAGACCCAGTACTTC | CASSSRWGLTLETQYF
TRBJ1-1 | NA | NA | TRBV6-6 | TGTGCCAGCAGCACGCAACGTCGGGGAAGTGGGACTGAAGCTTTCTTT | CASSTQRRGSGTEAFF
TRBJ1-1 | NA | NA | TRBV5-4 | TGTGCCAGCAGCTTGAGGCCGAATTATCGGGGCACTGAAGCTTTCTTT | CASSLRPNYRGTEAFF
TRBJ1-3 | NA | NA | TRBV7-9 | TGTGCCAGCAGCATAGACAGTGGAAACACCATATATTTT | CASSIDSGNTIYF
TRBJ2-7 | NA | NA | TRBV4-2 | TGTGCCAGCAGCCAAGAGCCCCGAGGGTACGAGCAGTACTTC | CASSQEPRGYEQYF
TRBJ2-1 | NA | TRBD2 | TRBV7-2 | TGTGCCAGCAGCTTAGAACTAGCGGGGTCGAATGAGCAGTTCTTC | CASSLELAGSNEQFF
TRBJ1-1 | NA | NA | TRBV7-2 | TGTGCCAGCAGCCTCTACGGGGGACGGACCTTCTTTAACACTGAAGCTTTCTTT | CASSLYGGRTFFNTEAFF
TRBJ2-1 | once | NA | TRBV25-1 | TGTGCCAGCAGAGACACCCGCGAAACATACAATGAGCAGTTCTTC | CASRDTRETYNEQFF
TRBJ2-7 | NA | TRBD1 | TRBV7-8 | TGTGCCAGCAGCTTAGCACGGGACAGCTCCTACGAGCAGTACTTC | CASSLARDSSYEQYF
TRBJ2-7 | NA | TRBD2 | TRBV3-1/TRBV3-2 | TGTGCCAGCAGTCGGAATAGCGGGAGCTGGTCCTACGAGCAGTACTTC | CASSRNSGSWSYEQYF
TRBJ2-5 | NA | TRBD2 | TRBV2 | TGTGCCAGCAGCGGGACTAGCCACGTGTACCAAGAGACCCAGTACTTC | CASSGTSHVYQETQYF
TRBJ2-7 | NA | NA | TRBV6-2/TRBV6-3 | TGTGCCAGCAGTTACTCGGAGGGGGCTAGGGAGCAGTACTTC | CASSYSEGAREQYF
TRBJ2-3 | NA | TRBD2 | TRBV30 | TGTGCCTGGAGGCCTCCGGGACTAGCGGGAGGGCCGTTTGGCACAGATACGCAGTATTTT | CAWRPPGLAGGPFGTDTQYF
TRBJ2-7 | NA | TRBD2 | TRBV5-1 | TGCGCCAGCAGATTGGGACTAGCGGAAAGCGAGCAGTACTTC | CASRLGLAESEQYF
TRBJ2-7 | NA | TRBD2 | TRBV3-1/TRBV3-2 | TGTGCCAGCAGCCGTGGGGCGGGAGCCCTCTACGAGCAGTACTTC | CASSRGAGALYEQYF
TRBJ1-2 | NA | TRBD1 | TRBV5-8 | TGTGCCAGCAGCTTCGGGACAGGGACGGACTATGGCTACACCTTC | CASSFGTGTDYGYTF
TRBJ2-7 | NA | TRBD1 | TRBV5-1 | TGCGCCAGCTTCACCCCGGGACAGGGGAACAACGAGCAGTACTTC | CASFTPGQGNNEQYF
TRBJ2-1 | NA | NA | TRBV24-1 | TGTGCCACCAGTGACTTATCGGACAGAAACAATGAGCAGTTCTTC | CATSDLSDRNNEQFF
TRBJ2-1 | NA | TRBD2 | TRBV11-2 | TGTGCCAGCAGCTTAGGGAATCGGGGGAGGGCCCCTAGTGAGCAGTTCTTC | CASSLGNRGRAPSEQFF
TRBJ1-2 | many | TRBD1 | TRBV7-9 | TGTGCCAGCAGCTTAGGGGCCGGACAGGGGGCCTACTATGGCTACACCTTC | CASSLGAGQGAYYGYTF
TRBJ1-2 | NA | TRBD1 | TRBV19 | TGTGCCAGTAGTTCCGGGACAGGGGGTTATGGCTACACCTTC | CASSSGTGGYGYTF
TRBJ2-5 | NA | NA | TRBV21-1 | TGTGCCAGCAAGGTAGGGACAGGCCGACCCGAGACCCAGTACTTC | CASKVGTGRPETQYF
TRBJ1-4 | NA | NA | TRBV9 | TGTGCCACTAACCACGACGGAGCTAATGAAAAACTGTTTTTT | CATNHDGANEKLFF
TRBJ2-7 | NA | TRBD1 | TRBV6-5 | TGTGCCAGCAGCTTTGGACAGGGCGGCGAGCAGTACTTC | CASSFGQGGEQYF
TRBJ1-3 | once | TRBD1 | TRBV30 | TGTGCCTGGGGGACAGGGTCTGGAAACACCATATATTTT | CAWGTGSGNTIYF
TRBJ2-5 | NA | NA | TRBV18 | TGTGCCAGCTCGACCCTCGGGGAGACCCAGTACTTC | CASSTLGETQYF
TRBJ2-2 | NA | NA | TRBV14 | TGTGCCAGCAGCCAAGCGGGTTCCGGGGAGCTGTTTTTT | CASSQAGSGELFF
TRBJ2-5 | NA | TRBD1 | TRBV2 | TGTGCCAGCAGGCCCGACAGGGCCGGACAAGAGACCCAGTACTTC | CASRPDRAGQETQYF
TRBJ2-2 | once | TRBD2 | TRBV5-1 | TGCGCCAGCAGCGGCACGGGACTAGCGGCAAACACCGGGGAGCTGTTTTTT | CASSGTGLAANTGELFF
TRBJ2-7 | NA | TRBD1 | TRBV19 | TGTGCCAGCACCCTTCGCCCGGGACAGCTCTACGAGCAGTACTTC | CASTLRPGQLYEQYF
TRBJ2-3 | NA | TRBD2 | TRBV9 | TGTGCCAGCAGCGTAGCCCCCCTAGCGGGATGGACAGATACGCAGTATTTT | CASSVAPLAGWTDTQYF
TRBJ1-4 | NA | TRBD1 | TRBV24-1 | TGTGCCACCAGTGATTCTTCGGACAGGCCTAATGAAAAACTGTTTTTT | CATSDSSDRPNEKLFF
TRBJ1-5 | NA | NA | TRBV6-4 | TGTGCCAGCAGTGATGGGTACGGGAGTCAGCCCCAGCATTTT | CASSDGYGSQPQHF
TRBJ1-1 | NA | TRBD1 | TRBV28 | TGTGCCAGCAACGGGGACAGGGTCGTGGGTTTCTTT | CASNGDRVVGFF
TRBJ1-2 | once | TRBD1 | TRBV5-1 | TGCGCCAGCAGCCGCGGAGGGACAGGGGCCCTATTCAACTATGGCTACACCTTC | CASSRGGTGALFNYGYTF
TRBJ2-1 | NA | TRBD1 | TRBV4-2 | TGTGCCAGCAGCCACGAGACAGGGTTATCGTACAATGAGCAGTTCTTC | CASSHETGLSYNEQFF
TRBJ2-5 | NA | TRBD2 | TRBV5-4 | TGTGCCAGCAGCTTGGGGGGAGGGGTGAAAGAGACCCAGTACTTC | CASSLGGGVKETQYF
TRBJ2-7 | NA | TRBD1 | TRBV5-1 | TGCGCCAGCAGCTTACAGACAGGGGGCACCTACGAGCAGTACTTC | CASSLQTGGTYEQYF
TRBJ2-7 | few | TRBD2 | TRBV6-1 | TGTGCCAGCAGTGAAGCCCGGACTAGCGGGAGAGTGCCCCCCTACGAGCAGTACTTC | CASSEARTSGRVPPYEQYF
TRBJ2-5 | NA | NA | TRBV6-5 | TGTGCCAGCAGTTATCGTGCGAGAGGGACCCAGTACTTC | CASSYRARGTQYF
TRBJ2-5 | NA | TRBD2 | TRBV7-9 | TGTGCCAGCAGCCGCGAACTAGCGGGAGGCACGACCCAGTACTTC | CASSRELAGGTTQYF
TRBJ1-3 | NA | NA | TRBV28 | TGTGCCAGCAGTTTACGAGCCGCTCGAAACACCATATATTTT | CASSLRAARNTIYF
TRBJ1-2 | NA | TRBD1 | TRBV27 | TGTGCCAGCAGTCTGGACAGGAGCAACTATGGCTACACCTTC | CASSLDRSNYGYTF
TRBJ2-5 | NA | TRBD2 | TRBV12-5 | TGTGCTAGTGGTTTGGTACGCAATTTGCGGGAGGGCCATGGGACCCAGTACTTC | CASGLVRNLREGHGTQYF
TRBJ1-2 | NA | NA | TRBV25-1 | TGTGCCAGCAGTGAAAACCTCCCAGGGGCCTCTGGCTACACCTTC | CASSENLPGASGYTF